There are a few counts of the clone carrying this T cell receptor beta chain. The target antigen is unknown. CDR3 length: 12 amino acids. The V end lost 2 bases, the J end lost 9 bases, and 11 bases lay between the germline ends. Germline values: CDR1 MDHEN, CDR2 SYDVKM. The record originates from a study of beta chain features in type 1 diabetes. General study findings and limits: Patients with Type 1 diabetes showed moderately but significantly shorter TCRB CDR3s in all four CD4+ subsets.

Reverse transcription of all isolated RNA meant that expressed TCRB transcripts were sequenced. The study sequenced naive, central memory and regulatory T cell samples to an average of around 3.5 million reads. TCRdb keeps only in-frame clones here, not all; method: immunoSEQ multiplex PCR. The sample shows 120,000 to 150,000 clones, 10% to 15% of them seen only once. Input material: central memory CD4+ T cells from blood. The chain carries TRBV28 and TRBJ2-7; possible D gene TRBD1, 5 bases. The sequence was collected from a man aged 18 to 30 with type 1 diabetes. The DNA for the CDR3 is TGTGCCAGCAGTTTACTTCAGGGCGGGCAGTACTTC. Translated: CASSLLQGGQYF.